The sequence of this T cell receptor (beta chain) was determined in a study of blood T cell repertoires in COVID-19. Study context: Sites in the United States, Italy and Spain provided acute and convalescent COVID-19 samples. In each case, the material was cDNA or gDNA derived from T cells, B-cell-depleted T cells, or PBMCs.

Germline V gives CDR1 SGHVS, CDR2 FNYEAQ. J gave up 9 bases and V 2 bases, and 13 bases lay outside the gene matches. This CDR3 spans 16 amino acids. How the authors handled the data: Amplification of reference gene primers provided the estimated nucleated cell counts. The protocol was immunoSEQ multiplex PCR, while the TCRdb copy is restricted to in-frame clones and leaves out a portion. D and trimming were read from the DNA, whereas the V and J calls and clone size are those reported in that table. The sample has tens of thousands of clones, approximately 88% seen once; the top ten hold 5% to 6.5%.

Sequencing used peripheral blood. The chain uses TRBV7-6 and TRBJ2-1, with 7 bases aligning to TRBD2. The TCR was taken from a man aged 50-60 years with active COVID-19. CDR3 loop: CASSLKPSTGGSEQFF. The CDR3 DNA follows: TGTGCCAGCAGCTTAAAACCTAGCACGGGAGGAAGTGAGCAGTTCTTC.